This T cell receptor beta chain derives from a study of cytomegalovirus exposure and HLA in healthy donors (dated 2017 in TCRdb). Some background on the complete study: An earlier analysis of several hundred of the donors reported more than 250 Gb of sequence data and around 110 million unique TCR beta sequences from some 180 million T cells. Approximately 300 gigabases of sequencing data and approximately 80 million unique TCR sequences were included in an early release covering about 700 HLA-typed donors. Of the 300 to 450 genotyped donors, 65% to 90% were placed in the genetic ancestry cluster associated with self-reported Caucasian donors. The study aimed to test whether signatures of past pathogen exposure could be identified by cataloging public T cell receptors. The study profiled the T cell repertoires of 550 to 700 subjects by immunosequencing and related them to cytomegalovirus serostatus. A separate validation cohort of some 130 different subjects was used in addition to the approximately 700-subject first cohort. To predict cytomegalovirus infection status, the study combined high-throughput TCR immunosequencing, statistical association of individual TCRs with disease status, and machine learning. A later analysis re-analyzed previously published TCR beta repertoires from about 730 donors and added high-resolution HLA genotyping to study TCR occurrence patterns. The later analysis used no new phenotypic data to find candidate immune exposures, relying instead on TCR beta sequences and their occurrence across donors. To decide whether each TCR beta V gene segment behaved as functional or pseudogenic, an earlier analysis of several hundred of the donors relied on high-throughput TCR beta sequencing. Donor age, sex, ethnicity and CMV serostatus were compiled together with the repertoire data. A later genetic analysis used genome-wide SNP genotypes for about three fifths of the 666 donors, treating that subset as a discovery cohort. Every discovery cohort repertoire had been produced on one sequencing platform. Class I and class II HLA loci were covered by the typing at four-digit resolution. The number of typed donors differed by locus: about 620-630 for A, B, C, DRB1 and DQB1; 500 to 550 for DQA1; roughly 600 for DPA1; and approximately 450 for DPB1. Several DR-DQ haplotypes were handled as single units for association and clustering, since linkage in the cohort was strong. Across approximately 400 genotyped donors of the cohort, an average of about 200,000 unique TCR beta nucleotide sequences per donor were sequenced, and approximately 17% of those sequences were non-productive.

From the germline V gene, CDR1 is SGHAT and CDR2 is FQNNGV. V and J are truncated by 5 bases and 11 bases respectively, leaving an intervening sequence of 15 bases. Its CDR3 holds 12 amino acids, cysteine through phenylalanine. Here the CDR3 DNA is all that survives: 36 bases in frame from base 1. The cohort was made up of approximately 670 healthy bone marrow donors. At the time of sampling, every cohort member was nominally healthy, though immune exposures that went unrecorded were likely present. The donor tested CMV seronegative, placing the donor among the 350 or so seronegative members of the cohort. A peripheral blood sample was collected from each donor, and TCR beta sequencing was performed on peripheral blood mononuclear cells. The Qiagen DNeasy Blood Extraction Kit was used to extract genomic DNA from the blood cell samples. A note on this clone: The target of this receptor is not known.

Library method: the immunoSEQ multiplex PCR assay. The multiplex PCR relied on a mix of 60 forward primers for TCR Vbeta segments and 13 reverse primers for TCR Jbeta segments. The CDR3 region of rearranged TCR beta genes was amplified from genomic DNA by a multiplex PCR assay. The amplified TCR beta libraries were sequenced on the Illumina HiSeq System as 87-base-pair reads. As for the authors' bioinformatics: Across the roughly 600 repertoires, a later analysis counted 60 million to 90 million unique TCR beta chains, 9 million to 14 million of which were shared by at least two donors. Raw reads were error-corrected and collapsed into unique sequences by a nearest-neighbor algorithm in which closely related sequences were merged to remove PCR and sequencing errors. Alignment of CDR3 sequences to IMGT reference sequences was used to assign V, D and J gene segments. Each retained sequence needed at least a six-nucleotide match to both a V gene segment and a J gene segment. A rearrangement was called productive if the CDR3 had no stop codons and remained in frame with V and J, and every other rearrangement was called non-productive. CDR3 was defined by IMGT convention, running from the second conserved V-encoded cysteine to the conserved J-encoded phenylalanine. Sequences without an unambiguous match to a single V gene segment were excluded from the earlier analysis of several hundred of the donors. In an earlier analysis of 587 of the donors, a V segment was called functional when productive rearrangements were above 56.7%, and segregating when the standard deviation between donors exceeded 5%. To diagnose cytomegalovirus status from the catalog of TCR beta chain sequences, a statistical classification framework was built. In a later analysis, TCR nucleotide sequences were compared against IMGT/GENE-DB human TR gene sequences so that V and J genes could be assigned. The TCRdist pipeline was used in a later analysis to assign CDR3 sequences and most-parsimonious VDJ recombination scenarios. In a later analysis, every TCR beta chain was defined by the combination of its CDR3 amino acid sequence and its V-gene family, and reads without a unique V-gene family were dropped. In a later analysis, 450 to 600 highly shared, low-generation-probability nucleotide sequences were removed to address suspected cross-contamination and a sequencing artifact. For each public chain, a later analysis derived a clonal expansion index from normalized ranks of inferred template counts within each repertoire. A later analysis computed generation probabilities with a VDJ recombination model fitted to out-of-frame rearrangements, and checked the results against IGoR. A later analysis scored TCR-TCR, TCR-HLA and TCR-CMV co-occurrence with hypergeometric tests, applying a repertoire-size bias correction to TCR pairs. False discovery rates were estimated in a later analysis by permuting HLA or CMV assignments 20 times. A later analysis grouped co-occurring TCRs with DBSCAN, adding TCRdist sequence similarity when clustering within HLA-allele-positive subsets. For co-occurrence clustering, repertoires with fewer than 30,000 or more than 120,000 public chains were excluded, along with 5 or 6 repertoires with anomalous nucleotide sharing. This is the immuneACCESS table as TCRdb keeps it, with only in-frame sequences that have V and J called. A part of the clones is gone; compared with another copy, unresolved V genes explain less than half, and the rest is unexplained. V, J and clone size reflect that table, while D and trimming were determined from the DNA. This sample's listing comprises 95,000 to 110,000 clones. The ten largest clones capture about 3.5% of the sample.

The full study reports these points: The only immune exposure information available for the cohort was CMV serostatus. The presence/absence analyses assumed that sequencing depth was roughly uniform across donors, and that assumption may not be true. When HLA alleles, especially DR and DQ, strongly co-occurred, TCR associations were difficult to assign to individual alleles. The authors suggested that the approach could potentially be generalized to other disease states and immunological phenotypes. A few of the identified cytomegalovirus-associated TCR beta chains were confirmed in vitro to be specific for cytomegalovirus antigens. Only TCR beta chains were sequenced in this cohort, and the absence of alpha or paired-chain data limited detectable features. Most TCR sequences were seen in very few donors, while some public TCRs were found in many individuals. Because HLA typing was missing for some donors at each locus, association tests included only the typed subset. A later analysis found that most CMV-associated TCR beta chains appeared HLA-restricted, with HLA associations seemingly driven largely by CMV exposure. A group of highly shared sequence variants was considered likely to be a technical artifact of the sequencing pipeline. Some IMGT-functional V segments, including TRBV6-2 and TRBV6-3, could not be told apart with the 87-base-pair reads, so those segments were excluded. V-gene and J-gene trimming of TCR beta chains was associated with a missense DCLRE1C variant in a later genetic analysis, and the association was replicated in an independent cohort. An earlier analysis of 587 of the donors showed that most TCR beta V segments appeared in productive rearrangements either about 87% or about 30% of the time, which broadly matched IMGT annotations. Linkage disequilibrium might explain the correlated functional status among segregating V segments, but an unknown experimental factor could not be excluded. In a later analysis, around 17,000 TCR beta sequences were associated with specific HLA alleles at a false discovery rate of 0.05. A later analysis found that HLA-associated TCR beta chains were more clonally expanded and had lower generation probabilities than equally common non-associated chains. A further reported finding was that TCR beta sequences accurately predicted the HLA-A and HLA-B alleles for most subjects in the first cohort. In a later analysis, the rate of TCR association differed among HLA loci, with DRB1 alleles having the most associated TCRs and HLA-C alleles having the fewest. The classifier was reported to diagnose cytomegalovirus status with high specificity and sensitivity in both the original and validation cohorts. In a later analysis, several top co-occurrence clusters were reported to appear linked to parvovirus B19, influenza, CMV and Epstein-Barr virus. In a later genetic analysis, fewer N-insertions in productive TCRs were reported among donors in an Asian-associated ancestry cluster than the roughly 700-donor mean. Because counts were too low, about 18 rarely observed V segments, including chromosome 9 orphons, were excluded from the earlier analysis of some 540 of the donors. The study gave a list of about 150 TCR beta chains associated with cytomegalovirus.

The receptor was isolated from a man aged 35 to 55 in good health and CMV-seronegative. The sequenced material came from PBMCs. Here the chain combines TRBV11-2 and TRBJ1-1, with the D gene not clear enough to name. The CDR3 reads CASSPLLADAFF. The nucleotide sequence is given as TGTGCCAGCAGCCCCCTGCTCGCGGATGCTTTCTTT.